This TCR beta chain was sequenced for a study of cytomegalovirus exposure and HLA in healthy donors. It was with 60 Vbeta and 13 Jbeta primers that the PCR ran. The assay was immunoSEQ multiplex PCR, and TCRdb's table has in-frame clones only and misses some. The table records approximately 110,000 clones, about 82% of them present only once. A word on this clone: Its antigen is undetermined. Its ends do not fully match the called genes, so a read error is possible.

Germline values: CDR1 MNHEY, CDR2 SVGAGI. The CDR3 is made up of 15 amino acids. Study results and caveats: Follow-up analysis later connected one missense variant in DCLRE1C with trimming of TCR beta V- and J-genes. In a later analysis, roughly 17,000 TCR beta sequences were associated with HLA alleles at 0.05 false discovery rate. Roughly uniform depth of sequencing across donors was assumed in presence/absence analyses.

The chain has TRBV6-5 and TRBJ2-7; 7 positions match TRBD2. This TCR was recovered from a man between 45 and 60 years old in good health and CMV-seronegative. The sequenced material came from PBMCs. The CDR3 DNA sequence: TGTGCCAACAGTTACGCGGGGGAGCCTACCTACGAGCAGTACTTC. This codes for CANSYAGEPTYEQYF.